A selection of T cell receptor beta chains follows, all from one sample in a study of T cells in localized non-small cell lung cancer. Sequencing was performed with immunoSEQ multiplex PCR; in TCRdb, only in-frame clones are kept and a portion is missing. The data contain 75,000 to 90,000 clones, about four fifths of them singletons. The starting material was peripheral blood, obtained before any cancer treatment. Receptors were obtained from a man aged 40 to 75 with stage I lung adenocarcinoma. Both conserved end residues are part of each CDR3. Fields, in order: V gene, clone size, J gene, D gene, CDR3 protein, CDR3 DNA. The D gene is left open where the match is weak. Only some rows state a clone size, as once, few, many or a class for expanded clones.

v_gene: TRBV19
abundance: NA
j_gene: TRBJ2-2
d_gene: NA
CDR3aa: CASSVGVGTGELFF
CDR3nt: TGTGCCAGTAGTGTAGGGGTTGGAACCGGGGAGCTGTTTTTT

v_gene: TRBV2
abundance: NA
j_gene: TRBJ2-1
d_gene: NA
CDR3aa: CASRYRDSRYNEQFF
CDR3nt: TGTGCCAGCAGGTACCGGGACTCTCGCTACAATGAGCAGTTCTTC

v_gene: TRBV19
abundance: NA
j_gene: TRBJ2-7
d_gene: TRBD1
CDR3aa: CASSTKPGQGAYEQYF
CDR3nt: TGTGCCAGTAGTACCAAACCGGGACAGGGGGCCTACGAGCAGTACTTC

v_gene: TRBV18
abundance: once
j_gene: TRBJ1-1
d_gene: NA
CDR3aa: CASSLGLSRSTEAFF
CDR3nt: TGTGCCAGCTCACTTGGACTCTCAAGGAGCACTGAAGCTTTCTTT

v_gene: TRBV7-9
abundance: NA
j_gene: TRBJ2-7
d_gene: TRBD1
CDR3aa: CASSLKSRSDRDEQYF
CDR3nt: TGTGCCAGCAGCTTAAAAAGCCGGAGCGACAGGGACGAGCAGTACTTC

v_gene: TRBV2
abundance: NA
j_gene: TRBJ2-7
d_gene: TRBD1
CDR3aa: CASSQLTGGDEQYF
CDR3nt: TGTGCCAGCAGCCAACTGACAGGGGGGGACGAGCAGTACTTC

v_gene: TRBV28
abundance: few
j_gene: TRBJ1-1
d_gene: TRBD1
CDR3aa: CASTWEQGRDTEAFF
CDR3nt: TGTGCCAGCACTTGGGAACAGGGGAGGGACACTGAAGCTTTCTTT

v_gene: TRBV6-1
abundance: NA
j_gene: TRBJ2-5
d_gene: NA
CDR3aa: CASSAGARGETQYF
CDR3nt: TGTGCCAGCAGTGCGGGGGCCAGAGGAGAGACCCAGTACTTC

v_gene: TRBV2
abundance: NA
j_gene: TRBJ1-5
d_gene: NA
CDR3aa: CASRAGNQPQHF
CDR3nt: TGTGCCAGCAGGGCAGGGAACCAGCCCCAGCATTTT

v_gene: TRBV2
abundance: once
j_gene: TRBJ2-2
d_gene: NA
CDR3aa: CAILLAPDTGELFF
CDR3nt: TGTGCCATCCTACTAGCTCCTGACACCGGGGAGCTGTTTTTT

v_gene: TRBV2
abundance: few
j_gene: TRBJ2-7
d_gene: NA
CDR3aa: CASSEEGYEQYF
CDR3nt: TGTGCCAGCAGTGAAGAAGGCTACGAGCAGTACTTC

v_gene: TRBV27
abundance: NA
j_gene: TRBJ2-7
d_gene: NA
CDR3aa: CASSFSDSADEQYF
CDR3nt: TGTGCCAGCAGTTTTTCCGACTCCGCCGACGAGCAGTACTTC

v_gene: TRBV7-3
abundance: NA
j_gene: TRBJ2-7
d_gene: NA
CDR3aa: CASSLLGAYEQYF
CDR3nt: TGTGCCAGCAGCTTATTGGGGGCCTACGAGCAGTACTTC

v_gene: TRBV30
abundance: NA
j_gene: TRBJ1-5
d_gene: NA
CDR3aa: CAWSVGQLNQPQHF
CDR3nt: TGTGCCTGGAGTGTAGGACAGCTGAATCAGCCCCAGCATTTT

v_gene: TRBV7-3
abundance: once
j_gene: TRBJ2-5
d_gene: NA
CDR3aa: CASSLGGSGETQYF
CDR3nt: TGTGCCAGCAGCTTAGGAGGGAGTGGGGAGACCCAGTACTTC

v_gene: TRBV12-2
abundance: few
j_gene: TRBJ1-4
d_gene: NA
CDR3aa: CASRLVPRDRGLCNEKLFF
CDR3nt: TGTGCAAGTCGCTTAGTGCCCCGGGACAGGGGGCTGTGTAATGAAAAACTGTTTTTT

v_gene: TRBV2
abundance: NA
j_gene: TRBJ2-1
d_gene: NA
CDR3aa: CASSDGSYNEQFF
CDR3nt: TGTGCCAGCAGTGACGGTTCCTACAATGAGCAGTTCTTC

v_gene: TRBV28
abundance: once
j_gene: TRBJ2-5
d_gene: TRBD2
CDR3aa: CASSLAGAEETQYF
CDR3nt: TGTGCCAGCAGTCTAGCGGGAGCGGAGGAGACCCAGTACTTC

v_gene: TRBV11-1
abundance: NA
j_gene: TRBJ2-1
d_gene: TRBD2
CDR3aa: CASSSSGRASYNEQFF
CDR3nt: TGTGCCAGCAGCTCCTCCGGGAGGGCCTCCTACAATGAGCAGTTCTTC

v_gene: TRBV5-1
abundance: NA
j_gene: TRBJ2-1
d_gene: TRBD1
CDR3aa: CASSLGQGAANEQFF
CDR3nt: TGCGCCAGCAGCTTGGGGCAGGGGGCGGCTAATGAGCAGTTCTTC

v_gene: TRBV27
abundance: NA
j_gene: TRBJ2-7
d_gene: NA
CDR3aa: CASSSLESSYEQYF
CDR3nt: TGTGCCAGCAGTTCCCTCGAGAGCTCCTACGAGCAGTACTTC

v_gene: TRBV25-1
abundance: NA
j_gene: TRBJ2-5
d_gene: NA
CDR3aa: CASSLSPIQETQYF
CDR3nt: TGTGCCAGCAGCTTAAGCCCTATCCAAGAGACCCAGTACTTC

v_gene: TRBV28
abundance: NA
j_gene: TRBJ2-5
d_gene: NA
CDR3aa: CASSPRDIVQETQYF
CDR3nt: TGTGCCAGCAGTCCCCGGGACATTGTACAAGAGACCCAGTACTTC

v_gene: TRBV30
abundance: NA
j_gene: TRBJ2-1
d_gene: TRBD1
CDR3aa: CAWSGGTGVYVEQFF
CDR3nt: TGTGCCTGGAGTGGAGGGACAGGGGTATATGTTGAGCAGTTCTTC

v_gene: TRBV10-1
abundance: once
j_gene: TRBJ1-5
d_gene: NA
CDR3aa: CASSEAKVGQPQHF
CDR3nt: TGCGCCAGCAGTGAGGCGAAAGTCGGGCAGCCCCAGCATTTT

v_gene: TRBV6-4
abundance: NA
j_gene: TRBJ2-7
d_gene: TRBD2
CDR3aa: CASSARASGSYEQYF
CDR3nt: TGTGCCAGCAGCGCGAGGGCTAGCGGTTCCTACGAGCAGTACTTC

v_gene: TRBV18
abundance: few
j_gene: TRBJ2-6
d_gene: NA
CDR3aa: CATGPVPGANVLTF
CDR3nt: TGTGCCACTGGGCCAGTTCCTGGGGCCAACGTCCTGACTTTC

v_gene: TRBV5-6
abundance: NA
j_gene: TRBJ2-6
d_gene: NA
CDR3aa: CASTKIIASSGANVLTF
CDR3nt: TGTGCCAGCACCAAGATAATAGCGAGCTCTGGGGCCAACGTCCTGACTTTC

v_gene: TRBV7-2
abundance: NA
j_gene: TRBJ1-1
d_gene: NA
CDR3aa: CASSLGRVNTEAFF
CDR3nt: TGTGCCAGCAGCTTAGGCCGGGTGAACACTGAAGCTTTCTTT

v_gene: TRBV5-1
abundance: NA
j_gene: TRBJ1-2
d_gene: TRBD1
CDR3aa: CASSRTGQGDFYGYTF
CDR3nt: TGCGCCAGCAGCCGTACGGGGCAGGGGGACTTCTATGGCTACACCTTC

v_gene: TRBV28
abundance: NA
j_gene: TRBJ1-2
d_gene: NA
CDR3aa: CASSLTGNWGYTF
CDR3nt: TGTGCCAGCAGTTTAACCGGAAATTGGGGCTACACCTTC

v_gene: TRBV6-5
abundance: NA
j_gene: TRBJ1-2
d_gene: TRBD1
CDR3aa: CASKLTGSEYAGYTF
CDR3nt: TGTGCCAGCAAACTGACAGGGTCGGAGTATGCTGGCTACACCTTC

v_gene: TRBV6-1
abundance: NA
j_gene: TRBJ2-7
d_gene: TRBD1
CDR3aa: CAISSSGTGRYEQYF
CDR3nt: TGTGCCATTTCCTCCTCGGGGACAGGGCGGTACGAGCAGTACTTC

v_gene: TRBV5-1
abundance: NA
j_gene: TRBJ1-1
d_gene: TRBD1
CDR3aa: CASSPGGRGNTEAFF
CDR3nt: TGCGCCAGCAGCCCAGGGGGTCGGGGGAACACTGAAGCTTTCTTT

v_gene: TRBV7-2
abundance: few
j_gene: TRBJ2-1
d_gene: TRBD1
CDR3aa: CASSSMGQGSNEQFF
CDR3nt: TGTGCCAGCAGCTCTATGGGACAGGGGAGTAATGAGCAGTTCTTC

v_gene: TRBV7-9
abundance: NA
j_gene: TRBJ2-3
d_gene: NA
CDR3aa: CASSSASTTDTQYF
CDR3nt: TGTGCCAGCAGCTCAGCCTCAACCACAGATACGCAGTATTTT

v_gene: TRBV7-9
abundance: NA
j_gene: TRBJ1-1
d_gene: TRBD1
CDR3aa: CASSTQTGRATEAFF
CDR3nt: TGTGCCAGCAGCACACAGACAGGGCGTGCCACTGAAGCTTTCTTT

v_gene: TRBV5-1
abundance: NA
j_gene: TRBJ1-2
d_gene: NA
CDR3aa: CASSLDSRYGYTF
CDR3nt: TGCGCCAGCAGCTTGGACAGTCGCTATGGCTACACCTTC

v_gene: TRBV4-1
abundance: NA
j_gene: TRBJ2-1
d_gene: TRBD1
CDR3aa: CASRKTGDRLYNEQFF
CDR3nt: TGCGCCAGCAGAAAGACAGGGGACAGGCTCTACAATGAGCAGTTCTTC

v_gene: TRBV6-5
abundance: NA
j_gene: TRBJ1-5
d_gene: NA
CDR3aa: CASSLPATSNQPQHF
CDR3nt: TGTGCCAGCAGCCTTCCGGCAACGAGCAATCAGCCCCAGCATTTT

v_gene: TRBV2
abundance: NA
j_gene: TRBJ1-1
d_gene: NA
CDR3aa: CASTPLQIGASTEAFF
CDR3nt: TGTGCCAGCACCCCCCTCCAGATAGGGGCCTCCACTGAAGCTTTCTTT

v_gene: TRBV7-3
abundance: NA
j_gene: TRBJ1-2
d_gene: NA
CDR3aa: CASSLTGSPHYSYGYTF
CDR3nt: TGTGCCAGCAGCTTAACAGGGTCCCCCCACTACTCGTATGGCTACACCTTC